The 12 T cell receptor beta chains below come from one sample, sequenced in a study of blood T cell repertoires in COVID-19. The method was immunoSEQ multiplex PCR; TCRdb's version includes in-frame clones alone and lacks a portion of them. The table lists roughly 300,000 clones, around 87% of them singletons. Sequencing was done on a sample of PBMCs or T cells enriched from blood (not recorded which). Source of these receptors: a woman between 25 and 40 years old who had recovered from COVID-19.

The table lists this clone with a few counts. The V gene is TRBV7-8, the J gene TRBJ1-6; D remains ambiguous. Germline CDR1 SGHVS, CDR2 FQNEAQ. This CDR3 spans 15 amino acids. V was pared by 2 bases and J by 8 bases, with 13 bases between. CDR3 residues: CASSLYAETDSPLHF. The CDR3 coding sequence is TGTGCCAGCAGCTTATATGCGGAGACGGATTCACCCCTCCACTTT.

The chain has TRBV28 and TRBJ1-1; 9 bases are shared with TRBD1. Trimming cost V 3 bases and J 0 bases; bases outside gene matches: 5. The CDR3 loop spans 16 amino acids. Germline values: CDR1 MDHEN, CDR2 SYDVKM. The CDR3 sequence: CASSFSGQGMNTEAFF. CDR3 coding DNA: TGTGCCAGCAGTTTTTCGGGACAGGGTATGAACACTGAAGCTTTCTTT.

The V call is TRBV29-1, the J call TRBJ2-7; 7 positions match TRBD2. Unmatched junction bases numbered 3, after V lost 1 base and J lost 0 bases. In germline, CDR1 is SQVTM, CDR2 ANQGSEA. The CDR3 extends over 14 amino acids. CDR3 sequence: CSVEGWGGSYEQYF. CDR3 nucleotides: TGCAGCGTTGAAGGTTGGGGGGGCTCCTACGAGCAGTACTTC.

The V call is TRBV5-1, the J call TRBJ1-2; possibly TRBD1 for D (6 bases). CDR3 length: 15 residues. Trimming pared 0 bases from V and 6 bases from J, leaving 15 bases between. Looked up from germline, CDR1 is SGHRS and CDR2 is YFSETQ. CDR3 loop: CASSLGGQGNDGYTF. Written as DNA, the CDR3 is TGCGCCAGCAGCTTGGGAGGCCAGGGGAATGATGGCTACACCTTC.

The V gene is TRBV27, the J gene TRBJ2-1; 12 positions match TRBD2. Trimming cost V 4 bases and J 9 bases; bases outside gene matches: 7. This CDR3 region has 15 residues. Per germline, CDR1 MNHEY and CDR2 SMNVEV (reference sequence). CDR3 in DNA: TGTGCCAGCAGTTATCTAGCGGGGGGGCCGGGTGAGCAGTTCTTC. Translated, it gives CASSYLAGGPGEQFF.

This chain links TRBV30 with TRBJ2-2; 8 bases fit TRBD1. Germline CDR1 and CDR2: GTSNPN and SVGIG (reference sequence). There are 18 residues in the CDR3. The V and J ends lost 3 bases and 5 bases, in that order; junction bases with no gene match: 17. CDR3 protein: CAWRRWDGQGARTGELFF. The CDR3 DNA is TGTGCCTGGAGACGGTGGGATGGACAGGGCGCGAGGACCGGGGAGCTGTTTTTT.

The rearrangement uses TRBV6-2 or TRBV6-3 and TRBJ2-3; 8 bases match TRBD1. The J segment lost 3 bases and the V segment lost 5 bases, leaving 7 bases of the junction unmatched. Germline CDR1 reads MNHEY; CDR2 reads SVGEGT. There are 15 residues in the CDR3. The CDR3 region has the DNA TGTGCCAGCAGTCTACAGGGGGGTTGGACAGATACGCAGTATTTT. Translating gives CASSLQGGWTDTQYF.

The chain couples TRBV6-2 or TRBV6-3 to TRBJ2-3, with TRBD2 matching 13 bases. CDR3 length: 18 residues. Germline CDR1 and CDR2: MNHEY and SVGEGT. V was clipped by 0 bases and J by 4 bases; unmatched bases: 7. CDR3: CASSYSTSGGAVPDTQYF. DNA of the CDR3: TGTGCCAGCAGTTACTCTACTAGCGGGGGGGCCGTCCCAGATACGCAGTATTTT.

This chain links TRBV19 with TRBJ1-2; D is unclear. Trimming stripped 3 bases from V and 5 bases from J, with 13 bases between. In germline, CDR1 is LNHDA, CDR2 SQIVND (reference sequence). The CDR3 length is 14 residues. CDR3 DNA sequence: TGTGCCAGTAGTATGGTCGTGGGAGCTTATGGCTACACCTTC. Encoded protein: CASSMVVGAYGYTF.

The chain carries TRBV2 and TRBJ2-1; TRBD2 matches 12 bases. V trimming: 11 bases; J trimming: 4 bases; junction bases outside the gene matches: 6. This CDR3 has 14 residues. Germline CDR1 and CDR2: SNHLY and FYNNEI. CDR3 DNA sequence: TGTGCCCTCCGGGGACTAGCGGGTTACAATGAGCAGTTCTTC. Its translation: CALRGLAGYNEQFF.

The CDR3 is CASRQGVNSYNEQFF. Written as DNA, the CDR3 is TGTGCCAGCAGACAGGGTGTAAACTCCTACAATGAGCAGTTCTTC. This chain links TRBV5-8 with TRBJ2-1; D may be TRBD1 (6 bases). CDR1 and CDR2 (germline): SGHTS, YDEGEE. The CDR3 runs to 15 residues. Trimming left V 5 bases short and J 0 bases short, with 12 bases between.

The V gene is TRBV13, the J gene TRBJ2-7, with TRBD1 matching over 7 bases. This CDR3 is built from 14 residues. Trimming at V came to 0 bases and at J to 5 bases, leaving 4 bases not matched to a gene. Germline-derived CDR1 and CDR2 are PRHDT and FYEKMQ (reference sequence). The CDR3 here is CASSLGRGGNEQYF. In DNA, the CDR3 is TGTGCCAGCAGCTTAGGGCGAGGGGGCAACGAGCAGTACTTC.